This passage covers 10 T cell receptor beta chains from one sample sequenced in a study of cytotoxic CD8 clonotypes in ibrutinib-treated CLL. This table comes from immunoSEQ multiplex PCR, and its TCRdb copy is limited to in-frame clones, with some not included. The sample has approximately 320,000 clones, approximately 67% seen once; the top ten hold about 6.7%. This specimen consisted of PBMCs, obtained after 36 months of ibrutinib treatment. The receptors shown here come from a human donor with chronic lymphocytic leukemia.

On this clone itself: The sample carries other DNA sequences with the same CDR3. The CDR3 sequence: CASSLEAGSSYEQYF. CDR3 nucleotide sequence: TGTGCCAGCAGCCTCGAAGCGGGGTCCTCCTACGAGCAGTACTTC. The V gene is TRBV11-2, the J gene TRBJ2-7, with 7 bases that match TRBD2. J lost 0 bases, V lost 5 bases, and 7 bases had no gene match. Germline lookup yields CDR1 SGHAT and CDR2 FQNNGV. CDR3 length: 15 residues.

This clone was seen a few times. The V call is TRBV19, the J call TRBJ2-7; TRBD1 agrees at 7 bases. This CDR3 region has 14 residues. CDR1 and CDR2 (germline): LNHDA, SQIVND (reference sequence). Trimming took 6 bases from V and 0 from J; bases not matched to a gene: 5. The DNA for the CDR3 is TGTGCCAGTAGGCAACAGGGGAACTCCTACGAGCAGTACTTC. Its protein is CASRQQGNSYEQYF.

The chain carries TRBV13 and TRBJ1-6, with no clear D. Trimming removed 10 bases at V and 4 bases at J, with 14 bases between. Germline-derived CDR1 and CDR2 are PRHDT and FYEKMQ (reference sequence). This CDR3 contains 14 residues. The CDR3 sequence is CAIPPGGYNSPLHF. The CDR3 DNA sequence: TGTGCCATACCTCCGGGAGGGTATAATTCACCCCTCCACTTT.

This clone was seen more than once but under ten times. The CDR3 DNA is TGTGCCAGCAGCTTACTGAGGGGGATGAACACTGAAGCTTTCTTT. This translates into CASSLLRGMNTEAFF. The chain has TRBV7-9 and TRBJ1-1; D possibly corresponds to TRBD1 (6 bases). The CDR3 length is 15 residues. V gave up 2 bases and J gave up 0 bases, with 10 bases separating them. Per the germline V gene, CDR1 is SEHNR and CDR2 is FQNEAQ (reference sequence).

This chain links TRBV18 with TRBJ2-2; 8 bases align to TRBD2. Germline trimming cut 0 bases from V and 5 bases from J; bases unmatched to any gene: 8. CDR3 length: 17 amino acids. In germline, CDR1 is KGHSH, CDR2 LQKENI. CDR3 sequence (DNA): TGTGCCAGCTCACCACCGAGCCTAGCGGGCGGAACCGGGGAGCTGTTTTTT. Translating gives CASSPPSLAGGTGELFF.

This chain connects TRBV7-2 to TRBJ2-3; 9 bases are a match to TRBD2. CDR1 and CDR2 from the germline V gene are SGHTA and FQGNSA. This CDR3 has 17 amino acids. V gave up 1 base and J gave up 8 bases; unmatched junction bases: 13. In DNA form, the CDR3 reads TGTGCCAGCAGCTTAGGGCCTGCTAGCGGGGTTGGCGGTACGCAGTATTTT. Translation gives CASSLGPASGVGGTQYF.

This clone was recorded only once. The rearrangement uses TRBV4-3 and TRBJ2-7; the match to TRBD1 covers 8 bases. CDR1 is LGHNA and CDR2 is YSLEER in the germline V gene. This CDR3 is built from 15 residues. V dropped 2 bases and J dropped 2; count of bases not matched to a gene: 5. CDR3 nucleotide sequence: TGCGCCAGCAGCCAACACCGGGACAGGCCCTACGAGCAGTACTTC. Translation gives CASSQHRDRPYEQYF.

The chain employs TRBV18 and TRBJ1-1; D is uncertain. The CDR3 has 15 residues. Trimming removed 2 bases at V and 0 bases at J, with 10 bases between. Germline CDR1 reads KGHSH; CDR2 reads LQKENI. CDR3 in DNA: TGTGCCAGCTCACCAAACAAGGGTCTGAACACTGAAGCTTTCTTT. It yields the protein CASSPNKGLNTEAFF. Together with reference TRBV18 and TRBJ1-1, the CDR3 gives the full variable domain: NAGVMQNPRHLVRRRGQEARLRCSPMKGHSHVYWYRQLPEEGLKFMVYLQKENIIDESGMPKERFSAEFPKEGPSILRIQQVVRGDSAAYFCASSPNKGLNTEAFFGQGTRLTVV.

The chain recombines TRBV6-1 with TRBJ2-7, with D possibly matching TRBD1 (5 bases). There are 14 residues in the CDR3. V lost 5 bases, J lost 0 bases, and 11 bases lay in between. Germline lookup yields CDR1 MNHNS and CDR2 SASEGT. CDR3 sequence: CASSRGESSYEQYF. CDR3 nucleotides: TGTGCCAGCAGTAGGGGCGAGAGCTCCTACGAGCAGTACTTC.

The chain carries TRBV11-2 and TRBJ2-7; TRBD2 matches at 8 bases. CDR1 SGHAT and CDR2 FQNNGV come from the germline V gene. Losses at the gene ends were 0 bases for V and 3 bases for J; bases not matched to a gene: 4. CDR3 length equals 15 residues. The CDR3 loop is CASSLEAGARYEQYF. The DNA for the CDR3 is TGTGCCAGCAGCTTAGAAGCGGGAGCCCGCTACGAGCAGTACTTC.